The 25 T cell receptor beta chains below come from one sample, sequenced in a study of cytomegalovirus exposure and HLA in healthy donors. PCR was performed using 60 Vbeta and 13 Jbeta primers. The data were produced by immunoSEQ multiplex PCR, yet TCRdb's version contains in-frame clones alone and is incomplete. Among 85,000 to 100,000 clones listed, more than 75% were seen once. The sequencing input was PBMCs. All receptors derive from a human donor in good health.

J is TRBJ2-2 and V is TRBV5-1; D is undetermined. The CDR3 covers 14 residues. Trimming stripped 5 bases from V and 5 bases from J, with 13 bases between. Germline CDR1 reads SGHRS; CDR2 reads YFSETQ. This CDR3 reads CASRTTAATGELFF. The CDR3, as DNA: TGCGCCAGCAGGACCACAGCCGCGACCGGGGAGCTGTTTTTT.

Only one count was recorded for this clone. The rearrangement uses TRBV5-1 and TRBJ1-1; 7 bases are a match to TRBD1. V lost 4 bases, J lost 1 base, and 4 bases stayed unmatched. The CDR3 is made up of 14 amino acids. Per the germline V gene, CDR1 is SGHRS and CDR2 is YFSETQ. The CDR3 loop is CASSEQGQNTEAFF. In nucleotides, the CDR3 is TGCGCCAGCAGCGAACAGGGGCAGAACACTGAAGCTTTCTTT. Looking up the rest from reference TRBV5-1 and TRBJ1-1 gives the full variable domain: KAGVTQTPRYLIKTRGQQVTLSCSPISGHRSVSWYQQTPGQGLQFLFEYFSETQRNKGNFPGRFSGRQFSNSRSEMNVSTLELGDSALYLCASSEQGQNTEAFFGQGTRLTVV.

The chain combines TRBV6-1 with TRBJ2-7; 16 bases align to TRBD2. Germline-derived CDR1 and CDR2 are MNHNS and SASEGT. The CDR3 extends over 17 amino acids. Unmatched junction bases numbered 8, after V lost 4 bases and J lost 5 bases. The CDR3 DNA sequence: TGTGCCAGCAGTGCACCGGGACTAGCGGGGGGGTCCCACGAGCAGTACTTC. Translated: CASSAPGLAGGSHEQYF.

V is TRBV5-4 and J is TRBJ2-7, with 7 bases identical to TRBD2. CDR1 is SGHNT and CDR2 is YYREEE in the germline V gene (reference sequence). The CDR3 has 14 amino acids. V lost 4 bases, J lost 4 bases, and 8 bases stayed unmatched. The CDR3 coding sequence is TGTGCCAGCAGCCGGGGAGGGGTCAGGTACGAGCAGTACTTC. Its protein product is CASSRGGVRYEQYF.

This clone showed up just a few times. The chain joins TRBV5-1 to TRBJ2-5; weak D call: TRBD1 (6 bases). The J call may not be correct, given that the DNA end is closer to TRBJ2-7. The CDR3 length is 14 residues. The germline gives CDR1 SGHRS, CDR2 YFSETQ. CDR3 region: CASSLAVQGYEQYF. CDR3 coding DNA: TGCGCCAGCAGCTTGGCAGTACAGGGCTACGAGCAGTACTTC.

The chain joins TRBV18 to TRBJ2-1, with 10 bases fitting TRBD2. This CDR3 has 15 residues. The germline V gene encodes CDR1 KGHSH and CDR2 LQKENI. Unmatched junction bases numbered 3, after V lost 1 base and J lost 6 bases. CDR3 region: CASSPLAGGLNEQFF. CDR3 bases: TGTGCCAGCTCACCACTAGCGGGGGGCCTCAATGAGCAGTTCTTC.

The sample holds a few counts of this clone. J is TRBJ2-7 and V is TRBV6-1; TRBD1 matches 8 bases. J gave up 4 bases and V 6 bases, and 11 bases lay outside the gene matches. This CDR3 has 15 amino acids. Per germline, CDR1 MNHNS and CDR2 SASEGT. The CDR3 region has the DNA TGTGCCAGCAGCGAGAGAGGCAGGGGGCTTTACGAGCAGTACTTC. Encoded protein: CASSERGRGLYEQYF.

J is TRBJ1-6 and V is TRBV5-6; perhaps TRBD1 as D (6 bases). Germline V gene data show CDR1 as SGHDT and CDR2 as YYEEEE. Trimming took off 4 bases at V and 0 bases at J, with 17 bases between the two ends. The CDR3 runs to 18 residues. The CDR3 sequence: CASSTDGQISSYNSPLHF. The CDR3 coding sequence is TGTGCCAGCAGCACCGATGGACAGATAAGCTCCTATAATTCACCCCTCCACTTT.

The count of this clone is one. The chain combines TRBV27 with TRBJ2-5, with D possibly being TRBD1 (5 bases). Deletions cut 0 bases from V and 1 base from J, with 12 bases between. CDR1 and CDR2 from the germline V gene are MNHEY and SMNVEV (reference sequence). This CDR3 has 16 residues. The CDR3 bases are TGTGCCAGCAGTTTATCAGGGGCCGGTCGCCAAGAGACCCAGTACTTC. Encoded protein: CASSLSGAGRQETQYF.

The V and J genes are TRBV6-1 and TRBJ1-2; 8 nucleotides align to TRBD1. The CDR3 sequence is 16 residues long. With 4 bases clipped from V and 4 bases from J, the junction kept 11 bases outside the gene matches. Germline CDR1 is MNHNS and CDR2 is SASEGT. The DNA of the CDR3 is TGTGCCAGCAGTGGACAAGCGGGACAGGCATCCTATGGCTACACCTTC. This translates into CASSGQAGQASYGYTF.

The chain links TRBV2 to TRBJ2-3; 10 bases map to TRBD1. Looked up from germline, CDR1 is SNHLY and CDR2 is FYNNEI. The length of the CDR3 is 14 residues. After removal of 5 bases from V and 6 bases from J, the junction contained 5 bases not matched to a gene. The DNA of the CDR3 is TGTGCCAGCAGTCGGGACAGGGGATTGGATACGCAGTATTTT. Amino acid sequence: CASSRDRGLDTQYF.

The V and J genes are TRBV19 and TRBJ1-5; D is ambiguous. Germline V lookup: CDR1 LNHDA, CDR2 SQIVND (reference sequence). This CDR3 has 15 amino acids. Trimming removed 3 bases from V and 7 bases from J, with 16 bases in between. The CDR3 nucleotides read TGTGCCAGTAGTATTTTCCTCACGGCGGGACAGCCCCAGCATTTT. It yields the protein CASSIFLTAGQPQHF.

This clone has a single count. The J gene is TRBJ2-3, the V gene TRBV18, with TRBD2 as a possible D gene (6 bases). The CDR3 contains 17 residues. Trimming took off 2 bases at V and 2 bases at J, with 17 bases between the two ends. Per germline, CDR1 KGHSH and CDR2 LQKENI. CDR3 nucleotides: TGTGCCAGCTCACCAAAAAGACTAGGCCGGACCACAGATACGCAGTATTTT. The encoded protein is CASSPKRLGRTTDTQYF.

This chain uses TRBV6-5 with TRBJ1-1; 7 nucleotides agree with TRBD1. With 0 bases clipped from V and 10 bases from J, the junction kept 8 bases outside the gene matches. Germline V gives CDR1 MNHEY, CDR2 SVGAGI. The CDR3 sequence is 14 residues long. The CDR3 is CASSYSIGQARAFF. CDR3 coding DNA: TGTGCCAGCAGTTACTCGATAGGACAGGCGAGAGCTTTCTTT.

The chain carries TRBV18 and TRBJ1-5, with D uncertain. There are 13 residues in the CDR3. The germline V gene encodes CDR1 KGHSH and CDR2 LQKENI. V dropped 2 bases and J dropped 6 bases, with 8 bases sitting between them. CDR3 DNA sequence: TGTGCCAGCTCACCAGAGGCAAGTCAGCCCCAGCATTTT. Residues: CASSPEASQPQHF.

The J gene is TRBJ2-7, the V gene TRBV5-1; D possibly corresponds to TRBD2 (5 bases). This CDR3 spans 15 amino acids. Germline CDR1 reads SGHRS; CDR2 reads YFSETQ. The ends were cut back, 2 bases at V and 2 bases at J, with 14 bases in the middle. The CDR3 DNA is TGCGCCAGCAGCTTCGTCCTAGCCGCCCCCTACGAGCAGTACTTC. Protein product: CASSFVLAAPYEQYF. Based on the CDR3 plus reference TRBV5-1 and TRBJ2-7, the full variable domain is KAGVTQTPRYLIKTRGQQVTLSCSPISGHRSVSWYQQTPGQGLQFLFEYFSETQRNKGNFPGRFSGRQFSNSRSEMNVSTLELGDSALYLCASSFVLAAPYEQYFGPGTRLTVT.

The chain couples TRBV6-6 to TRBJ2-7, with D possibly matching TRBD1 (7 bases). The ends were cut back, 5 bases at V and 5 bases at J, with 16 bases in the middle. The germline V gene has CDR1 MNHNY and CDR2 SVGAGI (reference sequence). The CDR3 has 14 residues. The CDR3 loop is CASSVLRGVDEQYF. The CDR3 bases are TGTGCCAGCAGTGTACTCAGGGGGGTCGACGAGCAGTACTTC.

Remarks on this clone: At one boundary the junction diverges from the germline segment, which might be a read error. V usage is TRBV7-9 and J usage is TRBJ2-7; D uncertain. The V gene's germline CDR1 is SEHNR and CDR2 FQNEAQ (reference sequence). This CDR3 has 12 amino acids. The CDR3 DNA sequence: TGTTCCAGCAGCTCGAGCTCCTACGAGCAGTACTTC. It yields the protein CSSSSSSYEQYF.

This clone was seen more than once but under ten times. The chain uses TRBV9 and TRBJ1-1; 10 bases line up with TRBD1. Germline V lookup: CDR1 SGDLS, CDR2 YYNGEE. CDR3 size: 15 residues. Unmatched junction bases numbered 5, after V lost 0 bases and J lost 6 bases. CDR3 region: CASSVATGGISEAFF. CDR3 coding DNA: TGTGCCAGCAGCGTAGCGACAGGGGGCATCTCTGAAGCTTTCTTT. The full variable domain, completed using reference TRBV9 and TRBJ1-1, is DSGVTQTPKHLITATGQRVTLRCSPRSGDLSVYWYQQSLDQGLQFLIQYYNGEERAKGNILERFSAQQFPDLHSELNLSSLELGDSALYFCASSVATGGISEAFFGQGTRLTVV.

V usage is TRBV29-1 and J usage is TRBJ1-5; D not certain. V was pared by 5 bases and J by 6 bases, with 14 bases between. Germline CDR1 reads SQVTM; CDR2 reads ANQGSEA. This CDR3 comprises 13 residues. The DNA for the CDR3 is TGCAGCGTTTCTGAGGGATTCAGTCAGCCCCAGCATTTT. It is translated as CSVSEGFSQPQHF.

This sequence joins TRBV7-2 and TRBJ2-2; TRBD1 agrees at 8 bases. From germline, CDR1 is SGHTA and CDR2 FQGNSA. After removal of 5 bases from V and 6 bases from J, the junction contained 8 bases not matched to a gene. The CDR3 is made up of 15 amino acids. The CDR3: CASSPQADRAGELFF. The CDR3 bases are TGTGCCAGCAGCCCCCAGGCGGACAGGGCCGGGGAGCTGTTTTTT.

The chain couples TRBV19 to TRBJ1-1, with D uncertain. V was trimmed by 7 bases and J by 0 bases, leaving 12 bases between them. CDR3 length equals 14 residues. Germline assignment: CDR1 LNHDA and CDR2 SQIVND (reference sequence). CDR3 nucleotides: TGTGCCAGTACCGGGAGGCGCATGAACACTGAAGCTTTCTTT. This translates into CASTGRRMNTEAFF.

DNA of the CDR3: TGTGCCAGCATTTTAGGAAGAGGGGGCTACACCTTC. Translated, it gives CASILGRGGYTF. V is TRBV6-1 and J is TRBJ1-2; D remains unclear. Deletions cut 7 bases from V and 8 bases from J, with 14 bases between. CDR1 is MNHNS, CDR2 SASEGT, per germline. This CDR3 is 12 amino acids long.

The V gene is TRBV5-8, the J gene TRBJ1-1; possibly TRBD1 for D (6 bases). In germline, CDR1 is SGHTS, CDR2 YDEGEE. The V gene lost 0 bases and the J gene lost 4 bases, with 10 bases spanning the gap. The CDR3 is made up of 14 amino acids. The CDR3 nucleotides are TGTGCCAGCAGCTTGGCGAGCAGGGGCACTGAAGCTTTCTTT. Translation: CASSLASRGTEAFF.

The genes are TRBV10-2 and TRBJ2-6, with D tentatively TRBD1 (5 bases). Trimming took 6 bases from V and 0 from J, leaving 9 bases between them. The germline V gene encodes CDR1 WSHSY and CDR2 SAAADI. The CDR3 covers 15 residues. The CDR3 region is CASSKTDSGANVLTF. DNA for the CDR3: TGCGCCAGCAGCAAGACAGACTCTGGGGCCAACGTCCTGACTTTC.